This TCR beta chain came from a study of T cell responses to AZD1222 COVID-19 vaccine. Germline V CDR1 and CDR2: LNHDA, SQIVND (reference sequence). The CDR3 contains 14 residues. Unmatched junction bases numbered 4, after V lost 3 bases and J lost 3 bases. Using immunoSEQ multiplex PCR, the repertoire was profiled, and TCRdb retains in-frame clones only, with some absent. The table records 95,000 to 150,000 clones, about 90% of them present only once. About this clone: Antigen unknown.

Study conclusions and caveats: With two AZD1222 doses given, Spike-specific TCR breadth and depth both rose.

The rearrangement uses TRBV19 and TRBJ2-5, with 7 bases aligning to TRBD2. The clonotype comes from an adult in good health. The sample consisted of peripheral blood, taken on day 0 of AZD1222 vaccination. CDR3 loop: CASSMKAGKETQYF. CDR3 DNA: TGTGCCAGTAGTATGAAAGCGGGGAAAGAGACCCAGTACTTC.